One and the same sample provided the 8 T cell receptor beta chains below, sequenced in a study of T cells in Graves' hyperthyroidism and ophthalmopathy. TCR beta CDR3 regions were amplified from RNA transcripts. With the HTBI primer set, the TCR CDR3 went through a first round of RT-PCR. A single record per CDR3 protein comes from TCRdb applying MiXCR to the multiplex PCR reads. The sample shows about 690,000 distinct CDR3 sequences, roughly a sixth of them seen only once. The source material was blood. The receptor source for this set is a man in his fifties or sixties with Graves' hyperthyroidism.

The chain has TRBV10-1 and TRBJ2-7, with D maybe TRBD1 (6 bases). V was shortened by 5 bases and J by 2 bases, with 13 bases between the two germline ends. The length of the CDR3 is 14 residues. Germline CDR1 is WNHNN and CDR2 is SYGVQD (reference sequence). The CDR3 nucleotides are TGCGCCAGCAGTAAAACAGACAGGCCCTACGAGCAGTACTTC. As protein: CASSKTDRPYEQYF.

Regarding this clonotype: The final CDR3 position lacks the conserved phenylalanine or tryptophan, pointing to a likely read error. V usage is TRBV10-1 and J usage is TRBJ2-7, with TRBD2 as a possible D gene (6 bases). The V gene's germline CDR1 is WNHNN and CDR2 SYGVQD (reference sequence). This CDR3 spans 14 amino acids. V was pared by 6 bases and J by 7 bases, with 19 bases between. The CDR3 loop is CASSRPGEWSEQYL. The CDR3 DNA follows: TGCGCCAGCAGCCGACCGGGAGAGTGGTCGGAGCAGTACCTC.

This chain uses TRBV4-1 with TRBJ2-6; 9 bases are shared with TRBD1. Trimming cost V 0 bases and J 0 bases; bases outside gene matches: 6. The length of the CDR3 is 19 residues. CDR1 and CDR2 (germline): MGHRA, YSYEKL. The CDR3: CASSQDSGQGLSGANVLTF. The CDR3 DNA reads TGCGCCAGCAGCCAAGATTCGGGACAGGGCCTCTCTGGGGCCAACGTCCTGACTTTC.

The chain joins TRBV27 to TRBJ1-3; weak D call: TRBD1 (6 bases). There are 15 residues in the CDR3. Trimming stripped 6 bases from V and 0 bases from J, with 12 bases between. The germline V gene has CDR1 MNHEY and CDR2 SMNVEV (reference sequence). CDR3 DNA sequence: TGTGCCAGCAGCACCGGGACAAGCTCTGGAAACACCATATATTTT. The encoded protein is CASSTGTSSGNTIYF.

Turning to this clonotype: A much more abundant neighbour one base away suggests this may be a read error. The V call is TRBV24-1, the J call TRBJ1-1; D not certain. Germline V gene data show CDR1 as KGHDR and CDR2 as SFDVKD. The CDR3 is 12 residues long. Here the CDR3 reads CATSIKNTAAFF. The CDR3 DNA reads as TGTGCCACCAGTATAAAGAACACTGCAGCTTTCTTT.

The table lists this clonotype with a count of one. With a much larger clone just one base away, this may be a read error. The chain carries TRBV4-1 and TRBJ2-5, with 12 bases fitting TRBD2. Trimming took 3 bases from V and 7 from J; bases not matched to a gene: 6. The CDR3 extends over 15 amino acids. Germline V gives CDR1 MGHRA, CDR2 YSYEKL. Here the CDR3 DNA reads TGCGCCAGCAGCCACTTGACTAGCGGGAGAGCGACCCAGTACTTC. As protein: CASSHLTSGRATQYF.

This clonotype has just a few counts. The chain uses TRBV7-2 and TRBJ1-3; D possibly corresponds to TRBD1 (6 bases). This CDR3 contains 18 residues. Germline loops: CDR1 SGHTA, CDR2 FQGNSA. Trimming took off 5 bases at V and 2 bases at J, with 22 bases between the two ends. The CDR3 nucleotides read TGTGCCAGCAGCCCTACCCGATACAGGGTCAGGACTGGAAACACCATATATTTT. Its protein product is CASSPTRYRVRTGNTIYF.

This chain links TRBV5-1 with TRBJ2-2; the D gene is possibly TRBD1 (7 bases). Trimming took off 6 bases at V and 2 bases at J, with 17 bases between the two ends. The CDR3 runs to 16 residues. CDR1 and CDR2 (germline): SGHRS, YFSETQ. The CDR3 nucleotides read TGCGCCAGCACTGATACAGGGGACTCTAACACCGGGGAGCTGTTTTTT. Encoded protein: CASTDTGDSNTGELFF. The variable domain in full, with the rest retrieved from reference TRBV5-1 and TRBJ2-2, is KAGVTQTPRYLIKTRGQQVTLSCSPISGHRSVSWYQQTPGQGLQFLFEYFSETQRNKGNFPGRFSGRQFSNSRSEMNVSTLELGDSALYLCASTDTGDSNTGELFFGEGSRLTVL.